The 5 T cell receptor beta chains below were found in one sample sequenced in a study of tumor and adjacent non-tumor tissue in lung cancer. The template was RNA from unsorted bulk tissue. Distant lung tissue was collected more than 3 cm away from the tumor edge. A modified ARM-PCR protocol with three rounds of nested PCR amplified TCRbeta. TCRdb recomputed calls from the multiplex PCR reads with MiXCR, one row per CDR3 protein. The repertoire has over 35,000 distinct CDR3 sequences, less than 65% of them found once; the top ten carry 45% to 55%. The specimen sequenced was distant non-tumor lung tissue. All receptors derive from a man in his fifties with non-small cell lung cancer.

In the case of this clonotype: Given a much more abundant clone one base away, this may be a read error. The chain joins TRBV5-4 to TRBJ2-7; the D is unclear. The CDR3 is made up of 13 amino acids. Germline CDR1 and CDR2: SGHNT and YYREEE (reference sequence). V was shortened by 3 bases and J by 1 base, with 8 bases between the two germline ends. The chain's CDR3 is CASSSGISYEQYF. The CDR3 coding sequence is TGTGCCAGCAGCTCGGGCATTTCCTACGAGCAGTACTTC.

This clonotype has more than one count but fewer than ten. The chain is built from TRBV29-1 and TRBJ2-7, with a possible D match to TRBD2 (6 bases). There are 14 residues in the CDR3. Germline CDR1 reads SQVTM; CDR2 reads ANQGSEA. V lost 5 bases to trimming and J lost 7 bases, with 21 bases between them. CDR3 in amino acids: CSVRSERAVYEQYF. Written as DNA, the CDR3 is TGCAGCGTTAGGTCAGAGCGGGCCGTCTATGAGCAGTACTTC.

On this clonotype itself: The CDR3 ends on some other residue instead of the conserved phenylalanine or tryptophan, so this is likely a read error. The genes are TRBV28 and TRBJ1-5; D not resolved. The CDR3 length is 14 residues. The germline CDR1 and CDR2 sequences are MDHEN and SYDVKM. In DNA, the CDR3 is TGTGCTAGCAGTCCCCCTGATTGGGTTCAGCCCCAGCATCTT. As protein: CASSPPDWVQPQHL.

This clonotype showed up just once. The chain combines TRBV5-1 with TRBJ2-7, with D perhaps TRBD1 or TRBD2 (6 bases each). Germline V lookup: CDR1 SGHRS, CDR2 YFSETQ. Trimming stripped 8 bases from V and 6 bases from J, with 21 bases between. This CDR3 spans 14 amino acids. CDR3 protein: CASSTVQGGREQYF. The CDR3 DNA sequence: TGCGCCAGTAGCACCGTACAGGGAGGACGCGAGCAGTACTTC.

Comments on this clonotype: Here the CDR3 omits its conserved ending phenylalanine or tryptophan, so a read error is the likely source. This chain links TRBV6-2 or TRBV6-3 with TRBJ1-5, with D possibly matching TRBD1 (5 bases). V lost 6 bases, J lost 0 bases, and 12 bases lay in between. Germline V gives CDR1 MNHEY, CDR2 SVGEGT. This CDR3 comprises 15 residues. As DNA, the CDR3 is TGTGCCAGCAGCCTCAGGACATATAGCAATCAGCCCCAGCATCTT. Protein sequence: CASSLRTYSNQPQHL.